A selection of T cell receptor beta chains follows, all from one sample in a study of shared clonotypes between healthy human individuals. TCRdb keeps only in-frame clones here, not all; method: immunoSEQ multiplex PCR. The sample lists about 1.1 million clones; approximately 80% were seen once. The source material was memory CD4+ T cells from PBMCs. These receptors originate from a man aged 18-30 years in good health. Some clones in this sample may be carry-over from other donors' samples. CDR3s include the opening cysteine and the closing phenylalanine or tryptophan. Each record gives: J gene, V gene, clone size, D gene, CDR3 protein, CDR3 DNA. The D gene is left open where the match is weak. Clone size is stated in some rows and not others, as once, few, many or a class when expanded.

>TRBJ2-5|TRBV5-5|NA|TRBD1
CASSPTGPQETQYF
TGTGCCAGCAGCCCGACAGGGCCCCAAGAGACCCAGTACTTC
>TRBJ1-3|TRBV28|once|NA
CASSLETLSGNTIYF
TGTGCCAGCAGTTTGGAAACTCTCTCTGGAAACACCATATATTTT
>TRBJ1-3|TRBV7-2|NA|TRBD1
CASSFRQGPIYF
TGTGCCAGCAGCTTCCGACAGGGCCCCATATATTTT
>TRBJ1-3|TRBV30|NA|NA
CAWSVSQVGNTIYF
TGTGCCTGGAGTGTATCCCAGGTTGGAAACACCATATATTTT
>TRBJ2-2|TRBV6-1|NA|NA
CASSEIRMLGELFF
TGTGCCAGCAGTGAGATTCGGATGCTTGGGGAGCTGTTTTTT
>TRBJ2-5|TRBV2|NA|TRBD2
CASRGGSETQYF
TGTGCCAGCAGGGGGGGGAGTGAGACCCAGTACTTC
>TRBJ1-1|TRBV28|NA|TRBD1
CASSLTGTAEAFF
TGTGCCAGCAGTTTGACAGGGACCGCTGAAGCTTTCTTT
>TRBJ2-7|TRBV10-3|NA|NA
CAISEPSDSFRPYEQYF
TGTGCCATCAGTGAGCCGTCTGACAGCTTCAGACCCTACGAGCAGTACTTC
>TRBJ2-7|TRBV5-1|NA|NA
CARLLTPVYEQYF
TGCGCCAGGTTGCTGACCCCGGTCTACGAGCAGTACTTC
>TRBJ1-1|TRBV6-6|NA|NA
CASSTVNTEAFF
TGTGCCAGCAGTACGGTGAACACTGAAGCTTTCTTT
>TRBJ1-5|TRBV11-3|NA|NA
CASSLDRAFDRGNQPQHF
TGTGCCAGCAGCTTAGACAGGGCGTTTGATCGGGGCAATCAGCCCCAGCATTTT
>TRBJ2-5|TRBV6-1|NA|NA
CASTLSRGLMETQYF
TGTGCCAGCACACTTTCCAGGGGTCTGATGGAGACCCAGTACTTC
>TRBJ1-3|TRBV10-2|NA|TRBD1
CASSGTGRGTGNTIYF
TGCGCCAGCAGTGGGACAGGGAGAGGTACAGGAAACACCATATATTTT
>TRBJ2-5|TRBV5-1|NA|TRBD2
CASSLGRTAGEETQYF
TGCGCCAGCAGCTTGGGCAGGACAGCGGGGGAAGAGACCCAGTACTTC
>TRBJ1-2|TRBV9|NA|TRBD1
CASSAGTGHYGYTF
TGTGCCAGCAGCGCCGGGACAGGCCACTATGGCTACACCTTC
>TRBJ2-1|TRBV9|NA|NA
CASSVGLAMNNEQFF
TGTGCCAGCAGCGTAGGGCTAGCGATGAACAATGAGCAGTTCTTC
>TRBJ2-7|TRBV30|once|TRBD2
CAWTGTSGRSGEQYF
TGTGCCTGGACCGGGACTAGCGGGAGATCCGGCGAGCAGTACTTC
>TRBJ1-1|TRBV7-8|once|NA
CASSHANTEAFF
TGTGCCAGCAGCCACGCGAACACTGAAGCTTTCTTT
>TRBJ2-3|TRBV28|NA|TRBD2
CASSSPHSGTDTQYF
TGTGCCAGCAGTTCCCCCCATAGCGGGACAGATACGCAGTATTTT
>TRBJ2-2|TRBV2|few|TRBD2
CASNRRREGPGDTGELFF
TGTGCCAGTAACCGACGGCGGGAGGGCCCCGGTGACACCGGGGAGCTGTTTTTT
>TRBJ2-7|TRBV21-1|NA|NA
CASSRWGDNPYEQYF
TGTGCCAGCAGCAGATGGGGGGACAACCCTTACGAGCAGTACTTC
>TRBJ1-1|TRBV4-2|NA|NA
CASSQESGARPARRNTEAFF
TGTGCCAGCAGCCAAGAGTCGGGGGCTCGCCCGGCCCGAAGAAACACTGAAGCTTTCTTT
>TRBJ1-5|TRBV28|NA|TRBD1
CASSLPPGGLNQPQHF
TGTGCCAGCAGTTTGCCCCCAGGGGGTTTGAATCAGCCCCAGCATTTT
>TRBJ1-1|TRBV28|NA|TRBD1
CASSLDRALVTFF
TGTGCCAGCAGTTTGGACAGGGCCCTGGTGACTTTCTTT
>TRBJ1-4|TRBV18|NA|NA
CASSPQGRGPDEKLFF
TGTGCCAGCTCCCCCCAAGGGAGGGGCCCCGATGAAAAACTGTTTTTT
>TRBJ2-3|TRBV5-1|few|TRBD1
CASSQGTGGTDTQYF
TGCGCCAGCAGCCAAGGGACAGGGGGCACAGATACGCAGTATTTT
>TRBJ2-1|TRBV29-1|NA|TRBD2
CSAPGGSSSYNEQFF
TGCAGCGCCCCGGGCGGGAGTTCTTCCTACAATGAGCAGTTCTTC
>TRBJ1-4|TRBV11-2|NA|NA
CASSLTSGGGEKLFF
TGTGCCAGCAGCCTTACTTCGGGGGGAGGGGAAAAACTGTTTTTT
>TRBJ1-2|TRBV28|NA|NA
CASTGGGYGYTF
TGTGCCAGCACCGGGGGTGGCTATGGCTACACCTTC
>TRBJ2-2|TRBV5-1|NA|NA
CASSLEPNTGELFF
TGCGCCAGCAGTCTAGAACCTAACACCGGGGAGCTGTTTTTT